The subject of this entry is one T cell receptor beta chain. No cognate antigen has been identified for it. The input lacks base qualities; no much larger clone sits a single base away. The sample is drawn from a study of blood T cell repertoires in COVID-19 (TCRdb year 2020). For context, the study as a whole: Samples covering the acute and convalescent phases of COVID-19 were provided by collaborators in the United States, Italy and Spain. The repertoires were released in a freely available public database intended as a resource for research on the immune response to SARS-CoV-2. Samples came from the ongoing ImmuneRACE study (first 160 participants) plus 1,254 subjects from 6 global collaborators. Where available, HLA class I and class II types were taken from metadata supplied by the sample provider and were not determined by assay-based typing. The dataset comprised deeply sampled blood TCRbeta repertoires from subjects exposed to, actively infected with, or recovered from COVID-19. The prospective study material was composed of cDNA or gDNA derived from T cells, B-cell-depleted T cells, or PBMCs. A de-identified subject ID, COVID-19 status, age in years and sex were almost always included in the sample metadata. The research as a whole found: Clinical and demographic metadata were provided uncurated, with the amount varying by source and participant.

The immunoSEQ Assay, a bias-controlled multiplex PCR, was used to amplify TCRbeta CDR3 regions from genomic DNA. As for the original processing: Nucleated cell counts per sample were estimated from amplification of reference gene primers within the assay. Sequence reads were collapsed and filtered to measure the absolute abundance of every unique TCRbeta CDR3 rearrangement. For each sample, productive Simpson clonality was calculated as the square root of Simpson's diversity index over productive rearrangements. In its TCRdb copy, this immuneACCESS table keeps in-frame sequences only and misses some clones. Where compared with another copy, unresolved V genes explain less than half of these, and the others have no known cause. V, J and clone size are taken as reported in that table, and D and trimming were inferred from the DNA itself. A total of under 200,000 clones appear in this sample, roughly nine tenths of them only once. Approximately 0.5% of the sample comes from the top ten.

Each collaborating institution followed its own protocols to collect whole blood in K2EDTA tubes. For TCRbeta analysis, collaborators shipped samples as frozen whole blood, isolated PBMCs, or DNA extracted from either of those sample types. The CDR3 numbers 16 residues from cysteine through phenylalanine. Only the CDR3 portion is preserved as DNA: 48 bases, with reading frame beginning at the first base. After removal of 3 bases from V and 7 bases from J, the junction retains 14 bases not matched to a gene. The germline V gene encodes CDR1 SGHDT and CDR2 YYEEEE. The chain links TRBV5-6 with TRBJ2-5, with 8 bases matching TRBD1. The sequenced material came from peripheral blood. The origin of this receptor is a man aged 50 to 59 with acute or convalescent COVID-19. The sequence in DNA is TGTGCCAGCAGCTCGAAAAAAGACAGGGGTGACGCGACCCAGTACTTC. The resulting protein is CASSSKKDRGDATQYF.